The 10 T cell receptor beta chains presented below share a single source sample, sequenced in a study of cytotoxic CD8 clonotypes in ibrutinib-treated CLL. Method: immunoSEQ multiplex PCR; TCRdb's copy keeps in-frame clones and lacks some. The repertoire holds around 200,000 clones, with more than 65% as singletons. Sequences were derived from PBMCs, sampled after 12 months of ibrutinib treatment. The receptors were gathered from a human donor with chronic lymphocytic leukemia.

The chain carries TRBV28 and TRBJ1-1; no reliable D call. The V gene's germline CDR1 is MDHEN and CDR2 SYDVKM. The CDR3 runs to 13 residues. V was pared by 6 bases and J by 6 bases, with 14 bases between. CDR3 DNA sequence: TGTGCCAGCAGCCTTCTTTTATTCGCTGAAGCTTTCTTT. Translating gives CASSLLLFAEAFF.

The V and J genes are TRBV7-2 and TRBJ1-3; D is perhaps TRBD1 (6 bases). Germline V gives CDR1 SGHTA, CDR2 FQGNSA. The length of the CDR3 is 16 residues. The V end was cut by 2 bases, the J end by 0 bases, with 11 bases between. CDR3: CASSLRKGGSGNTIYF. The CDR3 DNA sequence: TGTGCCAGCAGCTTAAGGAAGGGGGGCTCTGGAAACACCATATATTTT.

The chain has TRBV19 and TRBJ2-7, with D perhaps matching TRBD1 or TRBD2 (5 bases each). Germline V gives CDR1 LNHDA, CDR2 SQIVND (reference sequence). V was trimmed by 9 bases and J by 0 bases, leaving 15 bases between them. The CDR3 has 14 amino acids. This chain's CDR3 is CASSGTLTSYEQYF. The DNA for the CDR3 is TGTGCCAGCTCCGGGACCCTAACCTCCTACGAGCAGTACTTC.

The chain employs TRBV30 and TRBJ2-3; 12 bases are a match to TRBD1. CDR1 is GTSNPN, CDR2 SVGIG, per germline (reference sequence). The length of the CDR3 is 17 residues. With V trimmed by 1 base and J by 8 bases, 13 bases remained unmatched. CDR3 in DNA: TGTGCCTGGAGTGGCCCCGGGACAGGGGGCGCTGGGGGTACGCAGTATTTT. Translated, it gives CAWSGPGTGGAGGTQYF.

Worth noting for this clone: Other DNA sequences of this sample code for an identical CDR3. The chain joins TRBV7-2 to TRBJ2-1; no reliable D call. The V end lost 1 base, the J end lost 0 bases, and 7 bases lay between the germline ends. Germline loops: CDR1 SGHTA, CDR2 FQGNSA. CDR3 length: 15 residues. The CDR3 coding sequence is TGTGCCAGCAGCTTAGATAGTAGCTCCTACAATGAGCAGTTCTTC. Its translation is CASSLDSSSYNEQFF.

This chain links TRBV9 with TRBJ2-7, with 7 bases matching TRBD1. This CDR3 contains 13 residues. The V gene end was trimmed by 2 bases and the J gene end by 6 bases; junction bases not matched to a gene: 5. Looked up from germline, CDR1 is SGDLS and CDR2 is YYNGEE. CDR3 sequence reads: CASSVVTGSEQYF. CDR3 nucleotide sequence: TGTGCCAGCAGCGTGGTGACAGGGAGCGAGCAGTACTTC.

V gene TRBV7-3 combines with J gene TRBJ2-3, with a weak D call TRBD1 (6 bases). Germline lookup yields CDR1 SGHTA and CDR2 FQGTGA. V was pared by 5 bases and J by 3 bases, with 12 bases between. The CDR3 is 14 amino acids. The CDR3 here is CASSTPRGTDTQYF. The DNA for the CDR3 is TGTGCCAGCAGCACTCCTAGGGGGACAGATACGCAGTATTTT.

This clone was counted only a few times. The rearrangement uses TRBV7-8 and TRBJ2-5; no definite D call. Trimming cost V 5 bases and J 4 bases, with 17 bases left between them. The CDR3 runs 15 residues. The germline V gene has CDR1 SGHVS and CDR2 FQNEAQ. CDR3 residues: CASSPRETASETQYF. DNA for the CDR3: TGTGCCAGCAGCCCCCGTGAAACTGCCTCAGAGACCCAGTACTTC.

The genes are TRBV5-1 and TRBJ2-6; D ambiguous. In germline, CDR1 is SGHRS, CDR2 YFSETQ. CDR3 size: 16 residues. The V and J ends lost 0 bases and 2 bases respectively, with 9 bases between them. CDR3 amino acids: CASSLVAAAGANVLTF. As DNA, the CDR3 is TGCGCCAGCAGCTTGGTGGCAGCCGCTGGGGCCAACGTCCTGACTTTC.

This clone has just one count. The genes are TRBV5-5 and TRBJ1-4; D remains unclear. The CDR3 has 13 residues. Per the germline V gene, CDR1 is SGHKS and CDR2 is YYEKEE (reference sequence). Trimming shortened V by 3 bases and J by 12 bases, and 15 bases separated the two germline ends. CDR3 region: CASSWAATGELFF. The CDR3 DNA reads as TGTGCCAGCAGCTGGGCCGCAACCGGAGAACTGTTTTTT.